These T cell receptor beta chains were read from a single sample in a study of regulatory T cells in long-lasting Graves disease. One entry per CDR3 protein results from TCRdb running MiXCR on the multiplex PCR reads. The sample holds some 450,000 distinct CDR3 sequences, about 16% seen once. These data also featured in a second study, about T cells in Graves' hyperthyroidism and ophthalmopathy.

The sequenced sample was peripheral blood mononuclear cells (PBMCs), obtained at new diagnosis, from a patient treated with antithyroid drugs. These receptors all come from a woman between 25 and 40 years old with Graves disease. Both conserved end residues are part of each CDR3. The D gene is left open where the match is weak. For some rows the clone size is stated as once, few or many, or as a class when expanded; others skip it.

clone size: many; V gene: TRBV5-1; D gene: TRBD2; J gene: TRBJ2-5; CDR3 protein: CASSSGTSLETQYF; CDR3 DNA: TGCGCCAGCAGCTCGGGGACTAGCTTGGAGACCCAGTACTTC
clone size: many; V gene: TRBV7-3; D gene: NA; J gene: TRBJ2-1; CDR3 protein: CASSASVGLVNNEQFF; CDR3 DNA: TGTGCCAGCAGCGCTTCCGTCGGACTGGTAAATAATGAGCAGTTCTTC
clone size: NA; V gene: TRBV27; D gene: NA; J gene: TRBJ1-4; CDR3 protein: CTSSSTPGHEKLFF; CDR3 DNA: TGTACCAGCAGTTCGACTCCGGGACACGAAAAACTGTTTTTT
clone size: NA; V gene: TRBV20-1; D gene: TRBD1; J gene: TRBJ2-4; CDR3 protein: CSAQAGGANIQYF; CDR3 DNA: TGCAGTGCCCAGGCAGGGGGCGCGAACATTCAGTACTTC
clone size: NA; V gene: TRBV9; D gene: NA; J gene: TRBJ1-6; CDR3 protein: CASSVEAFNSPLHF; CDR3 DNA: TGTGCCAGCAGCGTAGAGGCTTTTAATTCACCCCTCCACTTT
clone size: NA; V gene: TRBV5-1; D gene: NA; J gene: TRBJ1-6; CDR3 protein: CASSSYQGNSPLHF; CDR3 DNA: TGCGCCAGCAGCTCGTATCAGGGGAACTCACCCCTCCACTTT
clone size: NA; V gene: TRBV19; D gene: NA; J gene: TRBJ2-7; CDR3 protein: CASSDQTSFIAPYEQYF; CDR3 DNA: TGTGCCAGTAGTGACCAGACTAGTTTCATCGCTCCCTACGAGCAGTACTTC
clone size: few; V gene: TRBV6-1; D gene: TRBD1; J gene: TRBJ1-3; CDR3 protein: CASRPPGGEGNTIYF; CDR3 DNA: TGTGCCAGCAGGCCTCCAGGGGGTGAGGGAAACACCATATATTTT
clone size: many; V gene: TRBV7-3; D gene: NA; J gene: TRBJ1-1; CDR3 protein: CASSLSHSVGTEAFF; CDR3 DNA: TGTGCCAGCAGCTTATCCCATTCTGTAGGCACTGAAGCTTTCTTT
clone size: NA; V gene: TRBV20-1; D gene: TRBD2; J gene: TRBJ2-7; CDR3 protein: CSASDQSGTSGNHEQYF; CDR3 DNA: TGCAGTGCTAGTGACCAGTCAGGGACTAGCGGGAACCACGAGCAGTACTTC
clone size: many; V gene: TRBV20-1; D gene: TRBD2; J gene: TRBJ2-3; CDR3 protein: CSARQVAGLVDTQYF; CDR3 DNA: TGCAGTGCTAGACAAGTAGCGGGATTGGTAGATACGCAGTATTTT
clone size: many; V gene: TRBV6-2/TRBV6-3; D gene: TRBD2; J gene: TRBJ2-1; CDR3 protein: CASSSTSGYNEQFF; CDR3 DNA: TGTGCCAGCAGTTCGACTAGCGGCTACAATGAGCAGTTCTTC
clone size: few; V gene: TRBV20-1; D gene: NA; J gene: TRBJ2-2; CDR3 protein: CSASPGGVGTGELFF; CDR3 DNA: TGCAGTGCTAGCCCCGGCGGGGTGGGCACCGGGGAGCTGTTTTTT
clone size: many; V gene: TRBV29-1; D gene: NA; J gene: TRBJ1-1; CDR3 protein: CSARIDRNTEAFF; CDR3 DNA: TGCAGCGCCCGAATTGACAGGAACACTGAAGCTTTCTTT
clone size: few; V gene: TRBV7-9; D gene: NA; J gene: TRBJ1-3; CDR3 protein: CASSPPGRLALGNTIYF; CDR3 DNA: TGTGCCAGCAGCCCGCCGGGACGGCTTGCTCTGGGAAACACCATATATTTT
clone size: many; V gene: TRBV28; D gene: TRBD1; J gene: TRBJ2-1; CDR3 protein: CASRTGRMSSYNEQFF; CDR3 DNA: TGTGCCAGCAGGACAGGGAGAATGAGCTCCTACAATGAGCAGTTCTTC
clone size: many; V gene: TRBV6-5; D gene: NA; J gene: TRBJ1-1; CDR3 protein: CASSYSIRLFKAFF; CDR3 DNA: TGTGCCAGCAGTTACTCGATCAGGTTATTCAAAGCTTTCTTT
clone size: many; V gene: TRBV25-1; D gene: NA; J gene: TRBJ1-5; CDR3 protein: CASSEYGRRFRVRPQHF; CDR3 DNA: TGTGCCAGCAGTGAATATGGTCGTCGGTTTAGGGTGCGGCCCCAGCATTTT
clone size: NA; V gene: TRBV30; D gene: TRBD2; J gene: TRBJ2-2; CDR3 protein: CAWRGTRSPGELFF; CDR3 DNA: TGTGCCTGGAGGGGGACTAGGTCTCCCGGGGAGCTGTTTTTT
clone size: many; V gene: TRBV15; D gene: NA; J gene: TRBJ2-7; CDR3 protein: CATSRRLGYEQYF; CDR3 DNA: TGTGCCACCAGCAGAAGACTAGGATACGAGCAGTACTTC
clone size: many; V gene: TRBV28; D gene: TRBD1; J gene: TRBJ1-6; CDR3 protein: CASSLATGGGSPLHF; CDR3 DNA: TGTGCCAGCAGTTTAGCGACAGGGGGCGGTTCACCCCTCCACTTT
clone size: NA; V gene: TRBV6-1; D gene: TRBD1; J gene: TRBJ1-5; CDR3 protein: CASSRDRHQPQHF; CDR3 DNA: TGTGCCAGCAGTAGGGACAGGCATCAGCCCCAGCATTTT
clone size: many; V gene: TRBV15; D gene: NA; J gene: TRBJ2-3; CDR3 protein: CATSTLTDTQYF; CDR3 DNA: TGTGCCACCAGCACCCTAACGGATACGCAGTATTTT
clone size: many; V gene: TRBV7-9; D gene: TRBD1; J gene: TRBJ1-1; CDR3 protein: CASSTNSGDRRNTEAFF; CDR3 DNA: TGTGCCAGCAGCACCAACTCGGGGGACAGGCGTAACACTGAAGCTTTCTTT
clone size: few; V gene: TRBV6-9; D gene: TRBD2; J gene: TRBJ2-2; CDR3 protein: CASSYGGTSANTGELFF; CDR3 DNA: TGTGCCAGCAGTTACGGGGGGACTAGCGCGAACACCGGGGAGCTGTTTTTT
clone size: NA; V gene: TRBV5-5; D gene: NA; J gene: TRBJ2-3; CDR3 protein: CASSLVGSGGTDTQYF; CDR3 DNA: TGTGCCAGCAGCTTGGTAGGGAGTGGGGGCACAGATACGCAGTATTTT
clone size: NA; V gene: TRBV20-1; D gene: TRBD2; J gene: TRBJ2-2; CDR3 protein: CSAPSGNTGELFF; CDR3 DNA: TGCAGTGCTCCTAGCGGCAACACCGGGGAGCTGTTTTTT
clone size: many; V gene: TRBV28; D gene: NA; J gene: TRBJ2-4; CDR3 protein: CASSSEGRIQYF; CDR3 DNA: TGTGCCAGCAGTTCGGAGGGCCGCATTCAGTACTTC
clone size: few; V gene: TRBV5-1; D gene: TRBD2; J gene: TRBJ2-3; CDR3 protein: CASRRGSGASTDTQYF; CDR3 DNA: TGCGCCAGCAGAAGGGGTAGCGGGGCTAGCACAGATACGCAGTATTTT
clone size: NA; V gene: TRBV24-1; D gene: TRBD2; J gene: TRBJ2-1; CDR3 protein: CATSTGGSYNEQFF; CDR3 DNA: TGTGCCACCAGTACGGGGGGCTCCTACAATGAGCAGTTCTTC
clone size: few; V gene: TRBV10-2; D gene: TRBD1; J gene: TRBJ1-2; CDR3 protein: CASALQGASNYGYTF; CDR3 DNA: TGCGCCAGCGCTTTACAGGGGGCAAGTAACTATGGCTACACCTTC
clone size: few; V gene: TRBV5-1; D gene: NA; J gene: TRBJ1-4; CDR3 protein: CASSLVAGINEKLFF; CDR3 DNA: TGCGCCAGCAGCTTGGTTGCAGGGATTAATGAAAAACTGTTTTTT
clone size: NA; V gene: TRBV2; D gene: NA; J gene: TRBJ1-1; CDR3 protein: CASHRGHLDTEAFF; CDR3 DNA: TGTGCCAGCCACCGGGGGCACCTGGACACTGAAGCTTTCTTT
clone size: many; V gene: TRBV20-1; D gene: NA; J gene: TRBJ2-7; CDR3 protein: CSARDSRDQYEQYF; CDR3 DNA: TGCAGTGCTAGAGATTCCCGGGATCAGTACGAGCAGTACTTC
clone size: many; V gene: TRBV27; D gene: NA; J gene: TRBJ2-7; CDR3 protein: CASKMGSTSFYEQYF; CDR3 DNA: TGTGCCAGCAAGATGGGGAGCACTAGTTTTTACGAGCAGTACTTC